The source of this T cell receptor (beta chain) is a study of cytomegalovirus exposure and HLA in healthy donors. Study-wide points: Per a prior analysis, the majority of TCR beta V segments were productive roughly 90% or roughly 30% of the time. A missense variant in DCLRE1C was later tied to TCR beta V- and J-gene trimming.

PCR used 60 Vbeta primers and 13 Jbeta primers. The table came from immunoSEQ multiplex PCR; TCRdb's copy has only in-frame clones and leaves some out. The table records 200,000 or so clones, more than 75% of them present only once. Concerning this clone: Its matching antigen is unknown.

CDR1 is SGHNT and CDR2 is YENEEA in the germline V gene. The CDR3 covers 15 residues. The ends were cut back, 4 bases at V and 8 bases at J, with 20 bases in the middle. The gene calls are TRBV11-3 and TRBJ1-2, with D perhaps matching TRBD1 (5 bases). Sample: PBMCs. This clonotype was obtained from a woman in her 50s in good health and CMV-seropositive. CDR3 in DNA: TGTGCCAGCAGCTCGGGTGCAGGGCGCTACCGGGGCTACACCTTC. Translated, it gives CASSSGAGRYRGYTF.